The text below deals with one T cell receptor beta chain. V was pared by 4 bases and J by 2 bases, with 9 bases between. The CDR3 extends over 14 amino acids. CDR1 is MNHEY, CDR2 SMNVEV, per germline (reference sequence). This sample was included in a study of shared clonotypes between healthy human individuals. Using immunoSEQ multiplex PCR, the repertoire was profiled, and TCRdb retains in-frame clones only, with some absent. Among approximately 530,000 clones listed, roughly 95% were seen once. Sequencing was performed on naive CD4+ T cells sorted from blood. The subset here: CD45RA+ positively selected. The chain links TRBV27 to TRBJ1-3; no reliable D call. The clonotype comes from a woman aged 25 to 39 in good health. As DNA, the CDR3 is TGTGCCAGCAGTTCCGCGGGAACTGGAAACACCATATATTTT. As protein: CASSSAGTGNTIYF.